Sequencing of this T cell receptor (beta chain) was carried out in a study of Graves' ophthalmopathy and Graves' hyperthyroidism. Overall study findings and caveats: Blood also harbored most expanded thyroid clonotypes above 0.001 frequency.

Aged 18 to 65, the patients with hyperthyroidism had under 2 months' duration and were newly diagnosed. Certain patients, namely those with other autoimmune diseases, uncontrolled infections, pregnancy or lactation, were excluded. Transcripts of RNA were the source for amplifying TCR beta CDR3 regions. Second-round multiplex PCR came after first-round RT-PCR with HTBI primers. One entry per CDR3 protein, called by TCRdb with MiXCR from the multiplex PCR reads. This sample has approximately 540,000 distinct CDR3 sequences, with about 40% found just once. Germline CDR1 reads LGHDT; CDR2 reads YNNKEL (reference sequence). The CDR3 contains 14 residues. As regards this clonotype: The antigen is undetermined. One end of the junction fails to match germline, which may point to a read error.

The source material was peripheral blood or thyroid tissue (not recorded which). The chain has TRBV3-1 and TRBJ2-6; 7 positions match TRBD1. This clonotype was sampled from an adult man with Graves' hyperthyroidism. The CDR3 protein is CASSPGQTAYVLTF. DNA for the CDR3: TGTGCCAGCAGTCCGGGACAGACGGCCTACGTCCTGACTTTC.